Here is one T cell receptor (beta chain) with its context. The antigen is undetermined. The data belong to a study of OX40 agonist ivuxolimab in advanced cancers. Overall study: The patients received ivuxolimab by intravenous route every 2 weeks at 0.01 to 10 mg/kg. Patients with prior anti-PD-1, anti-PD-L1 or anti-CTLA-4 therapy were eligible; 40% had some.

The study's findings and limits: In the expanded peripheral T cells, antigen specificity was never determined.

Germline V gene sequence: CDR1 MNHEY, CDR2 SVGAGI. This CDR3 region has 13 residues. J lost 7 bases, V lost 6 bases, and 6 bases had no gene match. Data came from immunoSEQ multiplex PCR; TCRdb stores just in-frame clones and leaves some out. The repertoire has approximately 76,000 clones, 70% to 90% of them found once; the top ten carry over 4.5%. The starting material was CD4+ or CD8+ T cells sorted from blood, obtained in a trial of the OX40 agonist ivuxolimab. The receptor's source is an adult with an advanced solid tumor such as melanoma, head and neck, liver or kidney cancer. The chain combines TRBV6-5 with TRBJ1-1; 9 bases map to TRBD1. The CDR3 sequence is CASSNGQGYEAFF. The CDR3 DNA reads as TGTGCCAGCAGCAATGGACAGGGGTATGAAGCTTTCTTT.